The 18 T cell receptor beta chains below were found in one sample sequenced in a study of T cell clones after liver transplantation. Generated by immunoSEQ multiplex PCR, the TCRdb table keeps only in-frame clones and is missing some. The repertoire consists of some 80,000 clones, with nearly 85% occurring once and the leading ten covering 0.45% to 0.6%. Specimen: CD4+ T cells from blood, collected 46 months after liver transplant. All receptors derive from a human patient who received a liver transplant. Some T cells may have come from the graft donor.

The chain recombines TRBV10-3 with TRBJ1-1; D gene ambiguous. V was cut by 4 bases and J by 5 bases, with 14 bases left in between. CDR1 is ENHRY, CDR2 SYGVKD, per germline. The CDR3 has 14 amino acids. DNA of the CDR3: TGTGCCATCAGTGTGTCGGACGCGATAACTGAAGCTTTCTTT. This gives the protein CAISVSDAITEAFF.

V is TRBV29-1 and J is TRBJ2-7; no definite D call. This CDR3 is 11 amino acids long. V was trimmed by 3 bases and J by 7 bases, leaving 10 bases between them. Germline V gene sequence: CDR1 SQVTM, CDR2 ANQGSEA. CDR3 DNA sequence: TGCAGCGTTGATAACTTGGGAGAGCAGTACTTC. Protein product: CSVDNLGEQYF.

The chain is built from TRBV5-4 and TRBJ1-3; D uncertain. This CDR3 is 14 amino acids long. V was shortened by 2 bases and J by 8 bases, with 14 bases between the two germline ends. Germline CDR1 reads SGHNT; CDR2 reads YYREEE (reference sequence). The chain's CDR3 is CASSFNVGADTIYF. In DNA form, the CDR3 reads TGTGCCAGCAGCTTTAATGTCGGCGCAGACACCATATATTTT.

This chain uses TRBV19 with TRBJ1-1; D uncertain. V was cut by 6 bases and J by 2 bases, with 4 bases left in between. Germline lookup yields CDR1 LNHDA and CDR2 SQIVND (reference sequence). CDR3 length: 11 residues. The CDR3 nucleotides read TGTGCCAGTAGCCATAACACTGAAGCTTTCTTT. Protein sequence: CASSHNTEAFF.

J is TRBJ2-1 and V is TRBV6-1; 11 bases map to TRBD1. CDR1 is MNHNS, CDR2 SASEGT, per germline. This CDR3 comprises 15 residues. V gave up 6 bases and J gave up 9 bases; unmatched junction bases: 10. The CDR3 DNA reads as TGTGCCAGCAGACCCGGGACAGGGGGACGGAGTGAGCAGTTCTTC. Its protein is CASRPGTGGRSEQFF.

This chain uses TRBV29-1 with TRBJ2-1; D gene uncertain. CDR1 is SQVTM, CDR2 ANQGSEA, per germline. The CDR3 is 12 residues long. Trimming removed 8 bases from V and 5 bases from J, with 13 bases in between. The CDR3 region is CSPSTINNEQFF. CDR3 bases: TGCAGCCCCTCAACTATAAACAATGAGCAGTTCTTC.

The chain carries TRBV10-3 and TRBJ1-3, with unresolved D. In germline, CDR1 is ENHRY, CDR2 SYGVKD. There are 14 residues in the CDR3. Trimming removed 10 bases at V and 2 bases at J, with 15 bases between. The CDR3 coding sequence is TGTGCCACTCGCCCTGGGCTGGCTGGAAACACCATATATTTT. This encodes CATRPGLAGNTIYF.

The rearrangement links TRBV5-1 to TRBJ2-2, with 11 bases fitting TRBD2. CDR1 and CDR2 from the germline V gene are SGHRS and YFSETQ. This CDR3 has 16 residues. V dropped 2 bases and J dropped 1; count of bases not matched to a gene: 1. The DNA of the CDR3 is TGCGCCAGCAGCTTAGGACTAGCGGGGAACACCGGGGAGCTGTTTTTT. Translating gives CASSLGLAGNTGELFF.

The chain links TRBV7-2 to TRBJ1-5; D perhaps matches TRBD1 (5 bases). Germline CDR1 SGHTA, CDR2 FQGNSA. The V end was cut by 5 bases, the J end by 4 bases, with 15 bases between. The CDR3 is made up of 15 amino acids. CDR3 in DNA: TGTGCCAGCAGCCCAAACGCAGGGTTTAATCAGCCCCAGCATTTT. Residues: CASSPNAGFNQPQHF.

The V gene is TRBV7-9, the J gene TRBJ2-3, with a tentative D call TRBD1 (6 bases). V shed 2 bases and J shed 5 bases, with 11 bases lying between them. The CDR3 totals 14 residues. Per the germline V gene, CDR1 is SEHNR and CDR2 is FQNEAQ (reference sequence). CDR3 sequence (DNA): TGTGCCAGCAGCTTACTCCAGGGGTTAGATACGCAGTATTTT. Residues: CASSLLQGLDTQYF.

V and J are TRBV28 and TRBJ1-2; 8 bases align to TRBD1. The CDR3 is 17 amino acids. After removal of 7 bases from V and 3 bases from J, the junction contained 16 bases not matched to a gene. Looked up from germline, CDR1 is MDHEN and CDR2 is SYDVKM. This CDR3 is CASNSGTGLFTYYGYTF. CDR3 nucleotide sequence: TGTGCCAGCAACTCTGGGACAGGACTATTCACTTACTATGGCTACACCTTC.

This rearrangement joins TRBV7-2 to TRBJ2-7, with 7 bases lining up with TRBD2. The CDR3 has 13 residues. Germline CDR1 and CDR2: SGHTA and FQGNSA. J was trimmed by 3 bases and V by 2 bases; bases with no gene match: 1. CDR3 in amino acids: CASSLREGYEQYF. Written as DNA, the CDR3 is TGTGCCAGCAGCTTAAGGGAGGGCTACGAGCAGTACTTC.

The genes are TRBV30 and TRBJ2-4; D uncertain. Germline V lookup: CDR1 GTSNPN, CDR2 SVGIG (reference sequence). The V end lost 8 bases, the J end lost 0 bases, and 8 bases lay between the germline ends. The CDR3 length is 12 residues. The CDR3 reads CATSLAKNIQYF. The CDR3 bases are TGTGCCACCTCGCTAGCCAAAAACATTCAGTACTTC.

The chain carries TRBV6-1 and TRBJ2-7; 9 positions match TRBD2. CDR1 MNHNS and CDR2 SASEGT come from the germline V gene. The CDR3 contains 14 residues. V trimming: 6 bases; J trimming: 2 bases; junction bases outside the gene matches: 5. The CDR3 sequence: CASSATSGTYEQYF. The CDR3 DNA reads TGTGCCAGCAGCGCGACTAGCGGAACCTACGAGCAGTACTTC.

This chain connects TRBV5-6 to TRBJ1-2, with 9 bases matching TRBD1. CDR1 and CDR2 (germline): SGHDT, YYEEEE. The CDR3 length is 16 residues. Trimming cost V 4 bases and J 4 bases; bases outside gene matches: 11. The CDR3 reads CASSLGGQGALYGYTF. CDR3 sequence (DNA): TGTGCCAGCAGCCTAGGGGGACAGGGAGCACTCTATGGCTACACCTTC.

This clone appeared a single time. The V gene is TRBV18, the J gene TRBJ2-7; no reliable D call. The CDR3 is 12 residues long. The germline V and J ends were trimmed by 6 bases and 4 bases, with 10 bases remaining between them. CDR1 is KGHSH, CDR2 LQKENI, per germline. DNA of the CDR3: TGTGCCAGCTCCCCCGTAGGTTACGAGCAGTACTTC. It translates to CASSPVGYEQYF.

This sequence joins TRBV25-1 and TRBJ1-4, with D uncertain. The CDR3 runs to 15 residues. Trimming removed 8 bases from V and 2 bases from J, with 15 bases in between. CDR1 is MGHDK, CDR2 SYGVNS, per germline. CDR3 in DNA: TGTGCCAGCGCCTCGGAGGGCAGGACTAATGAAAAACTGTTTTTT. It is translated as CASASEGRTNEKLFF.

The rearrangement joins TRBV18 to TRBJ2-6; possibly TRBD1 for D (5 bases). V was pared by 2 bases and J by 2 bases, with 10 bases between. This CDR3 contains 16 residues. The germline gives CDR1 KGHSH, CDR2 LQKENI. DNA of the CDR3: TGTGCCAGCTCACCAAATCTAGGGGCTGGGGCCAACGTCCTGACTTTC. It is translated as CASSPNLGAGANVLTF.